The next 22 T cell receptor beta chains were all read from a single sample in a study of blood T cell repertoires in COVID-19. Using immunoSEQ multiplex PCR, the repertoire was profiled, and TCRdb retains in-frame clones only, with some absent. Among about 140,000 clones listed, 75% to 90% were seen once. Source material: peripheral blood. The source of these receptors is a human donor in a cohort sampled during active COVID-19.

This chain joins TRBV5-1 and TRBJ2-5; the match to TRBD1 covers 9 bases. CDR3 length: 16 amino acids. CDR1 and CDR2 from the germline V gene are SGHRS and YFSETQ. The V gene end was trimmed by 0 bases and the J gene end by 1 base; junction bases not matched to a gene: 4. The CDR3 bases are TGCGCCAGCAGCTTGGCCCCGGGACAGGGCCAAGAGACCCAGTACTTC. Translation: CASSLAPGQGQETQYF.

This chain links TRBV5-1 with TRBJ1-6; a weak D match, TRBD1 (6 bases). Trimming pared 0 bases from V and 5 bases from J, leaving 12 bases between. Germline-derived CDR1 and CDR2 are SGHRS and YFSETQ. The CDR3 contains 16 residues. The CDR3 sequence is CASSLAEAGDNSPLHF. DNA of the CDR3: TGCGCCAGCAGCTTGGCCGAGGCAGGGGATAATTCACCCCTCCACTTT.

This clone was observed a single time. Here the CDR3 reads CASSLGQGKSPLHF. DNA for the CDR3: TGTGCCAGCAGCTTAGGGCAGGGCAAGTCACCCCTCCACTTT. The rearrangement joins TRBV5-6 to TRBJ1-6; tentative D call: TRBD1 (5 bases). Looked up from germline, CDR1 is SGHDT and CDR2 is YYEEEE. This CDR3 spans 14 amino acids. The V end lost 2 bases, the J end lost 10 bases, and 13 bases lay between the germline ends.

CDR3 sequence reads: CASSQGVSSYNSPLHF. CDR3 sequence (DNA): TGTGCCAGCAGCCAAGGGGTGAGCTCCTATAATTCACCCCTCCACTTT. The rearrangement links TRBV9 to TRBJ1-6; tentative D call: TRBD1 (5 bases). From germline, CDR1 is SGDLS and CDR2 YYNGEE. V was pared by 4 bases and J by 0 bases, with 11 bases between. The CDR3 contains 16 residues. Supplemented by reference TRBV9 and TRBJ1-6, the full variable domain reads DSGVTQTPKHLITATGQRVTLRCSPRSGDLSVYWYQQSLDQGLQFLIQYYNGEERAKGNILERFSAQQFPDLHSELNLSSLELGDSALYFCASSQGVSSYNSPLHFGNGTRLTVT.

The V call is TRBV19, the J call TRBJ1-5; D gene ambiguous. CDR3 size: 12 residues. Germline V gene sequence: CDR1 LNHDA, CDR2 SQIVND (reference sequence). V was pared by 2 bases and J by 5 bases, with 4 bases between. CDR3 sequence reads: CASSIRDQPQHF. The CDR3 nucleotides read TGTGCCAGTAGTATACGGGATCAGCCCCAGCATTTT.

This sequence joins TRBV7-9 and TRBJ1-2; the D is unclear. Trimming took 3 bases from V and 0 from J, leaving 11 bases between them. This CDR3 has 15 residues. Germline V lookup: CDR1 SEHNR, CDR2 FQNEAQ (reference sequence). The chain's CDR3 is CASSFEVAANYGYTF. CDR3 DNA: TGTGCCAGCAGCTTTGAGGTAGCGGCTAACTATGGCTACACCTTC.

The V gene is TRBV19, the J gene TRBJ1-1; D unresolved. Trimming stripped 9 bases from V and 5 bases from J, with 19 bases between. The CDR3 has 14 residues. The germline V gene has CDR1 LNHDA and CDR2 SQIVND (reference sequence). CDR3 protein: CASQSQSGRTEAFF. CDR3 nucleotide sequence: TGTGCCAGCCAATCCCAGTCCGGGAGAACTGAAGCTTTCTTT.

The chain carries TRBV24-1 and TRBJ2-5; D unresolved. Per germline, CDR1 KGHDR and CDR2 SFDVKD. CDR3 length: 15 amino acids. The germline V and J ends were trimmed by 4 bases and 1 base, with 12 bases remaining between them. CDR3 sequence reads: CATSEAGGIQETQYF. In DNA form, the CDR3 reads TGTGCCACCAGTGAGGCAGGTGGAATCCAAGAGACCCAGTACTTC.

This chain uses TRBV7-6 with TRBJ2-1; 9 positions agree with TRBD2. The germline CDR1 and CDR2 sequences are SGHVS and FNYEAQ. The CDR3 loop spans 16 amino acids. The V gene end was trimmed by 4 bases and the J gene end by 5 bases; junction bases not matched to a gene: 9. CDR3 nucleotides: TGTGCCAGCAGCTCCATTAGCGGGGGACAACACAATGAGCAGTTCTTC. This translates into CASSSISGGQHNEQFF.

The chain recombines TRBV4-1 with TRBJ2-5; D unclear. Germline loops: CDR1 MGHRA, CDR2 YSYEKL. This CDR3 contains 14 residues. The germline V and J ends were trimmed by 1 base and 2 bases, with 8 bases remaining between them. CDR3 sequence reads: CASSQGQAQETQYF. DNA for the CDR3: TGCGCCAGCAGCCAAGGCCAGGCACAAGAGACCCAGTACTTC.

The chain combines TRBV18 with TRBJ1-1; D uncertain. The germline V gene has CDR1 KGHSH and CDR2 LQKENI. This CDR3 comprises 14 residues. Trimming removed 3 bases from V and 0 bases from J, with 8 bases in between. Here the CDR3 DNA reads TGTGCCAGCTCACCTTCCAGGTTGAACACTGAAGCTTTCTTT. This encodes CASSPSRLNTEAFF.

The chain couples TRBV28 to TRBJ1-2; TRBD1 might be the D (5 bases). The CDR3 length is 17 residues. Germline CDR1 and CDR2: MDHEN and SYDVKM. V lost 2 bases to trimming and J lost 4 bases, with 20 bases between them. The CDR3 sequence is CASSLTPPGGYPYGYTF. In DNA, the CDR3 is TGTGCCAGCAGTTTAACCCCACCCGGGGGGTATCCCTATGGCTACACCTTC.

The CDR3 coding sequence is TGTGCCAGCAGCGTAGCAGGGACTAGCGGGGCCGGGGAGCTGTTTTTT. Residues: CASSVAGTSGAGELFF. The chain is built from TRBV9 and TRBJ2-2, with 13 nucleotides matching TRBD2. Trimming took 0 bases from V and 6 from J; bases not matched to a gene: 2. Germline V gene data show CDR1 as SGDLS and CDR2 as YYNGEE. The CDR3 runs to 16 residues.

About this clone itself: Other DNA sequences in this specimen translate into the identical CDR3. The chain carries TRBV5-1 and TRBJ2-1; the match to TRBD2 covers 12 bases. From germline, CDR1 is SGHRS and CDR2 YFSETQ. Trimming at V came to 4 bases and at J to 6 bases, leaving 5 bases not matched to a gene. The CDR3 is 15 amino acids. In DNA, the CDR3 is TGCGCCAGCAGCCTGGGACTAGCGGGTTCCAATGAGCAGTTCTTC. It is translated as CASSLGLAGSNEQFF.

The rearrangement uses TRBV6-1 and TRBJ1-2; D perhaps matches TRBD1 (5 bases). V was shortened by 0 bases and J by 8 bases, with 10 bases between the two germline ends. Germline CDR1 MNHNS, CDR2 SASEGT. The CDR3 loop spans 13 amino acids. The CDR3 protein is CASSEASGWGYTF. CDR3 DNA sequence: TGTGCCAGCAGTGAAGCATCAGGGTGGGGCTACACCTTC.

The chain couples TRBV5-8 to TRBJ1-4, with a tentative D call TRBD1 (5 bases). This CDR3 region has 15 residues. Trimming removed 0 bases from V and 3 bases from J, with 9 bases in between. CDR1 is SGHTS and CDR2 is YDEGEE in the germline V gene. The CDR3 DNA reads TGTGCCAGCAGCTTGGAAGGGGTGCCTAATGAAAAACTGTTTTTT. The encoded protein is CASSLEGVPNEKLFF. The full variable domain, its missing parts supplied by reference TRBV5-8 and TRBJ1-4, is EAGVTQSPTHLIKTRGQQATLRCSPISGHTSVYWYQQALGLGLQFLLWYDEGEERNRGNFPPRFSGRQFPNYSSELNVNALELEDSALYLCASSLEGVPNEKLFFGSGTQLSVL.

The chain recombines TRBV5-8 with TRBJ1-2; 8 bases agree with TRBD1. The germline V gene encodes CDR1 SGHTS and CDR2 YDEGEE. Trimming cost V 3 bases and J 4 bases; bases outside gene matches: 2. The CDR3 runs to 13 residues. The CDR3 nucleotides are TGTGCCAGCAGCTCTGGACAGGGCTATGGCTACACCTTC. Protein product: CASSSGQGYGYTF.

This clone was observed once. CDR3 amino acids: CASNSGTGRANTEAFF. The CDR3 nucleotides are TGTGCCAGTAACTCCGGGACAGGGAGGGCGAACACTGAAGCTTTCTTT. V and J are TRBV19 and TRBJ1-1, with 9 nucleotides matching TRBD1. The germline V gene encodes CDR1 LNHDA and CDR2 SQIVND (reference sequence). The CDR3 contains 16 residues. Germline trimming cut 7 bases from V and 1 base from J; bases unmatched to any gene: 10.

The rearrangement joins TRBV3-1 (or the pseudogene TRBV3-2) to TRBJ2-1; 7 bases match TRBD1. V was pared by 3 bases and J by 8 bases, with 7 bases of the junction left unmatched. The CDR3 totals 14 residues. The germline V gene has CDR1 LGHDT and CDR2 YNNKEL (reference sequence). CDR3 in amino acids: CASSHARQGDEQFF. The CDR3 DNA sequence: TGTGCCAGCAGCCATGCCAGACAGGGCGATGAGCAGTTCTTC.

V is TRBV5-1 and J is TRBJ1-2; D ambiguous. V shed 3 bases and J shed 7 bases, with 13 bases lying between them. Germline CDR1 and CDR2: SGHRS and YFSETQ. CDR3 length: 13 amino acids. CDR3 in DNA: TGCGCCAGCAGCTCCAACGGGGAGGGTGGCTACACCTTC. This encodes CASSSNGEGGYTF.

The chain recombines TRBV9 with TRBJ2-2, with D maybe TRBD2 (5 bases). The CDR3 consists of 14 residues. Germline CDR1 SGDLS, CDR2 YYNGEE. The V and J ends lost 5 bases and 1 base respectively, with 9 bases between them. In DNA, the CDR3 is TGTGCCAGCAGTCCAGCGGTGAACACCGGGGAGCTGTTTTTT. The encoded protein is CASSPAVNTGELFF.

This clone was detected only a few times. This sequence joins TRBV5-1 and TRBJ2-1, with 11 bases that match TRBD2. CDR3 length equals 15 residues. V shed 4 bases, J shed 4 bases, and the junction held 4 bases outside the gene matches. Germline CDR1 reads SGHRS; CDR2 reads YFSETQ. The CDR3 DNA follows: TGCGCCAGCAGCAAAACTAGCGGGAGTTACAATGAGCAGTTCTTC. Translation gives CASSKTSGSYNEQFF.